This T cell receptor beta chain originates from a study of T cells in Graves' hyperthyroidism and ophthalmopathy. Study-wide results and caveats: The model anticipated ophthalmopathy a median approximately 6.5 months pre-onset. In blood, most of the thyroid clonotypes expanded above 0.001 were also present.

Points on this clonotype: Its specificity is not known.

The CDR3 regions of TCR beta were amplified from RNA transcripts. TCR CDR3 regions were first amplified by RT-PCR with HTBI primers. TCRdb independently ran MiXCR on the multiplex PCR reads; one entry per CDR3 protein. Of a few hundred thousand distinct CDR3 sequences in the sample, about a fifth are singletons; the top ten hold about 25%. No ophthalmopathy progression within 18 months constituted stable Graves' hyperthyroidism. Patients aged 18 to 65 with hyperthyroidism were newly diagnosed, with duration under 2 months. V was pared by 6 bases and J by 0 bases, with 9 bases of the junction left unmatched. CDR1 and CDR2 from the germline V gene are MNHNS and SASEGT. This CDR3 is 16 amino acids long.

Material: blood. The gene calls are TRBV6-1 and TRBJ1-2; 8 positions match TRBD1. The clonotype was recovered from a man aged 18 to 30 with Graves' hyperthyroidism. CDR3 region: CASSPTGAQSNYGYTF. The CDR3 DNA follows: TGTGCCAGCAGCCCGACAGGGGCGCAGTCTAACTATGGCTACACCTTC.